Each of the 24 T cell receptor beta chains below was sequenced from the same sample in a study of T-cell reconstitution after alpha-beta-depleted transplantation in children. During its preparation, the TCRbeta library received unique molecular identifiers. TCRdb analysed the PCR reads with MiXCR anew, one entry per CDR3 protein. The sample holds around 600,000 distinct CDR3 sequences; about 15% are singletons and the top ten take over 0.95%. The input for sequencing was PBMCs from the stem cell graft donor, taken from the stem cell graft. These TCRs come from a human donor who donated a stem cell graft to a child with acute myeloid leukemia.

In this sample, this clonotype turned up many times. The rearrangement uses TRBV6-4 and TRBJ2-3; D tentatively fits TRBD1 or TRBD2 (5 bases each). The CDR3 sequence is 14 residues long. Between the trimmed V and J ends, which lost 2 bases and 0 bases, there was a span of 6 bases. The germline CDR1 and CDR2 sequences are MRHNA and SNTAGT. The DNA for the CDR3 is TGTGCCAGCAGTGACGGGGGTAGCACAGATACGCAGTATTTT. It yields the protein CASSDGGSTDTQYF.

V is TRBV28 and J is TRBJ2-7, with 7 bases lining up with TRBD1. The CDR3 sequence is 14 residues long. Trimming at V came to 8 bases and at J to 0 bases, leaving 7 bases not matched to a gene. Germline values: CDR1 MDHEN, CDR2 SYDVKM. The CDR3 nucleotides are TGTGCCAGCGGTGGACAGGTCAACTCCTACGAGCAGTACGTC. This gives the protein CASGGQVNSYEQYV.

The CDR3 sequence is CASSPPNQDLNTEAFF. As DNA, the CDR3 is TGTGCCAGCAGCCCTCCGAATCAGGATCTGAACACTGAAGCTTTCTTT. The rearrangement uses TRBV5-6 and TRBJ1-1; D call uncertain. The CDR3 has 16 residues. In germline, CDR1 is SGHDT, CDR2 YYEEEE. V was trimmed by 4 bases and J by 0 bases, leaving 16 bases between them.

The chain has TRBV7-7 and TRBJ2-3; D not certain. This CDR3 comprises 15 residues. CDR1 and CDR2 from the germline V gene are SSHAT and FNYEAQ (reference sequence). Trimming stripped 5 bases from V and 4 bases from J, with 16 bases between. Here the CDR3 reads CASSITPGSSDTQYF. For the CDR3, the DNA is TGTGCCAGCAGCATTACCCCCGGATCCTCAGATACGCAGTATTTT.

The V gene is TRBV6-5, the J gene TRBJ2-5; 7 positions agree with TRBD2. The trim removed 0 bases at V and 0 bases at J, leaving 10 bases unmatched. This CDR3 is 18 amino acids long. Germline V gene data show CDR1 as MNHEY and CDR2 as SVGAGI. CDR3 nucleotide sequence: TGTGCCAGCAGTTACTCGATGCTATCCGGGGGGAACCAAGAGACCCAGTACTTC. Amino acids: CASSYSMLSGGNQETQYF.

This clonotype was found many times. The gene calls are TRBV12-5 and TRBJ2-1; tentative D call: TRBD1 (6 bases). The CDR3 consists of 14 residues. Germline V gives CDR1 LGHNT, CDR2 FRNRAP. V lost 1 base, J lost 3 bases, and 7 bases lay in between. This chain's CDR3 is CASGLGQVYNEQFF. Here the CDR3 DNA reads TGTGCTAGTGGTTTGGGACAGGTCTACAATGAGCAGTTCTTC.

This rearrangement joins TRBV12-3 or TRBV12-4 to TRBJ2-6, with 8 bases lining up with TRBD1. The V and J ends lost 7 bases and 3 bases, in that order; junction bases with no gene match: 2. CDR3 length: 14 residues. CDR3 DNA: TGTGCCAGCACTACAGGGGGTGGGGCCAACGTCCTGACTTTC. The encoded protein is CASTTGGGANVLTF.

This clonotype came up many times. The chain uses TRBV29-1 and TRBJ2-2; D not certain. Deletions cut 0 bases from V and 0 bases from J, with 11 bases between. The length of the CDR3 is 16 residues. Germline CDR1 is SQVTM and CDR2 is ANQGSEA. The CDR3 coding sequence is TGCAGCGTTGAAGATCATGGTGGGGCGAACACCGGGGAGCTGTTTTTT. Translating gives CSVEDHGGANTGELFF.

A note on this clonotype: This sequence may be a read error, since a much larger clone differs from it by one base. The rearrangement joins TRBV5-6 to TRBJ2-7; TRBD1 might be the D (6 bases). The CDR3 runs to 14 residues. Germline CDR1 reads SGHDT; CDR2 reads YYEEEE. CDR3 amino acids: CASSLEGVLYVQYF. In DNA, the CDR3 is TGTGCCAGCAGCTTGGAGGGGGTCCTCTACGTGCAGTACTTC.

The chain combines TRBV7-2 with TRBJ2-4, with D hard to call. This CDR3 has 16 amino acids. V was trimmed by 1 base and J by 7 bases, leaving 17 bases between them. Germline V gene sequence: CDR1 SGHTA, CDR2 FQGNSA. The CDR3 DNA sequence: TGTGCCAGCAGCTTAGGGGTCCTCTTTCCGAGGAACATTCAGTACTTC. Amino acids: CASSLGVLFPRNIQYF. Full variable domain (rest looked up from reference TRBV7-2 and TRBJ2-4): GAGVSQSPSNKVTEKGKDVELRCDPISGHTALYWYRQSLGQGLEFLIYFQGNSAPDKSGLPSDRFSAERTGGSVSTLTIQRTQQEDSAVYLCASSLGVLFPRNIQYFGAGTRLSVL.

This clonotype appeared many times. This chain connects TRBV20-1 to TRBJ2-3; 9 nucleotides align to TRBD1. The CDR3 sequence is 15 residues long. Trimming at V came to 2 bases and at J to 4 bases, leaving 7 bases not matched to a gene. Per the germline V gene, CDR1 is DFQATT and CDR2 is SNEGSKA (reference sequence). CDR3 coding DNA: TGCAGTGCTAGAATACCCGGGACAGGGTCAGATACGCAGTATTTT. Translating it yields CSARIPGTGSDTQYF.

This clonotype was seen many times. CDR3 in amino acids: CSVADRARQPQHF. DNA for the CDR3: TGCAGCGTTGCGGACAGGGCGAGGCAGCCCCAGCATTTT. The V and J genes are TRBV29-1 and TRBJ1-5, with 8 bases matching TRBD1. The CDR3 runs 13 residues. V lost 4 bases, J lost 7 bases, and 6 bases stayed unmatched. CDR1 SQVTM and CDR2 ANQGSEA come from the germline V gene.

This clonotype occurred many times. The V call is TRBV29-1, the J call TRBJ2-3; D is possibly TRBD1 (5 bases). The CDR3 has 12 residues. Trimming pared 6 bases from V and 4 bases from J, leaving 11 bases between. Germline CDR1 and CDR2: SQVTM and ANQGSEA. The CDR3 nucleotides read TGCAGCGTCAGGGTTGTCGCAGATACGCAGTATTTT. Translation gives CSVRVVADTQYF.

This clonotype was counted many times. A read error may account for a junction end that differs from germline. The chain recombines TRBV6-5 with TRBJ1-5; D gene uncertain. CDR1 is MNHEY and CDR2 is SVGAGI in the germline V gene. This CDR3 spans 14 amino acids. The DNA for the CDR3 is TGTGCCAGCGGTTACTCGAGTGCGAATCAGCCCCAGCATTTT. Amino acids: CASGYSSANQPQHF.

The V call is TRBV20-1, the J call TRBJ1-5; TRBD1 matches at 10 bases. J was trimmed by 4 bases and V by 6 bases; bases with no gene match: 15. The CDR3 totals 17 residues. Germline V gene sequence: CDR1 DFQATT, CDR2 SNEGSKA (reference sequence). The CDR3 protein is CSALRQGARSLNQPQHF. DNA for the CDR3: TGCAGTGCCCTCCGACAGGGGGCGCGGTCCTTAAATCAGCCCCAGCATTTT.

A few counts support this clonotype. The J gene is TRBJ2-5, the V gene TRBV5-1; 10 positions agree with TRBD1. The germline V gene has CDR1 SGHRS and CDR2 YFSETQ. V was pared by 2 bases and J by 0 bases, with 4 bases of the junction left unmatched. This CDR3 is built from 16 residues. The CDR3 reads CASSFVGQGYQETQYF. CDR3 coding DNA: TGCGCCAGCAGCTTCGTGGGACAGGGGTACCAAGAGACCCAGTACTTC.

This clonotype was seen ten or more times. The chain couples TRBV15 to TRBJ1-4; weak D call: TRBD1 (5 bases). The CDR3 is 14 residues long. Germline lookup yields CDR1 LNHNV and CDR2 YYDKDF (reference sequence). With 1 base removed from V and 6 bases from J, the gap between germline ends came to 9 bases. In nucleotides, the CDR3 is TGTGCCACCAGCAGAGGGCAGGGTGATGAAAAACTGTTTTTT. Encoded protein: CATSRGQGDEKLFF.

This clonotype appeared a few times. This chain joins TRBV6-2 or TRBV6-3 and TRBJ1-6; D remains unclear. This CDR3 spans 12 amino acids. The ends were cut back, 3 bases at V and 11 bases at J, with 8 bases in the middle. CDR1 MNHEY and CDR2 SVGEGT come from the germline V gene. CDR3 loop: CASSYGQPPLHF. DNA for the CDR3: TGTGCCAGCAGTTATGGTCAGCCACCCCTCCACTTT.

This clonotype was counted many times. The gene calls are TRBV12-3 or TRBV12-4 and TRBJ2-7; D call uncertain. Trimming took 6 bases from V and 5 from J, leaving 14 bases between them. The CDR3 extends over 13 amino acids. This chain's CDR3 is CASRDSGTDEQYF. The DNA for the CDR3 is TGTGCCAGCAGAGATAGTGGTACGGACGAGCAGTACTTC.

This clonotype has just a few counts. This chain joins TRBV15 and TRBJ2-5; no firm D call. CDR1 is LNHNV, CDR2 YYDKDF, per germline (reference sequence). The V and J ends lost 5 bases and 4 bases respectively, with 8 bases between them. The CDR3 contains 12 residues. As DNA, the CDR3 is TGTGCCACCAGCGTTGTCTCAGAGACCCAGTACTTC. Residues: CATSVVSETQYF.

The chain uses TRBV12-3 or TRBV12-4 and TRBJ1-1; D gene ambiguous. V lost 6 bases and J lost 1, with 15 bases in between. The CDR3 is made up of 15 amino acids. CDR3 DNA: TGTGCCAGCAGCCCCTCGGGCAGAAAGAACACTGAAGCTTTCTTT. This encodes CASSPSGRKNTEAFF.

The table lists this clonotype with a few counts. This chain connects TRBV12-3 or TRBV12-4 to TRBJ2-1; D is uncertain. Trimming left V 3 bases short and J 3 bases short, with 9 bases between. The length of the CDR3 is 14 residues. CDR3 bases: TGTGCCAGCAGTTTCGCGGCTAGCTACAATGAGCAGTTCTTC. Protein product: CASSFAASYNEQFF.

There are a few counts of this clonotype. This sequence joins TRBV7-6 and TRBJ2-1, with D possibly being TRBD1 (5 bases). Germline assignment: CDR1 SGHVS and CDR2 FNYEAQ. The ends were cut back, 6 bases at V and 0 bases at J, with 12 bases in the middle. The CDR3 contains 15 residues. CDR3: CASSSDMSSYNEQFF. The CDR3 nucleotides read TGTGCCAGCAGTTCGGACATGAGCTCCTACAATGAGCAGTTCTTC. The complete variable domain, with remaining parts taken from reference TRBV7-6 and TRBJ2-1, reads GAGVSQSPRYKVTKRGQDVALRCDPISGHVSLYWYRQALGQGPEFLTYFNYEAQQDKSGLPNDRFSAERPEGSISTLTIQRTEQRDSAMYRCASSSDMSSYNEQFFGPGTRLTVL.

As DNA, the CDR3 is TGTGCCAGCAGTTGGGGGGTAGCGGGGCTGTTCCAAGAGACCCAGTACTTC. Translated, it gives CASSWGVAGLFQETQYF. J is TRBJ2-5 and V is TRBV28; 8 positions agree with TRBD2. CDR1 is MDHEN, CDR2 SYDVKM, per germline. Unmatched junction bases numbered 11, after V lost 4 bases and J lost 1 base. The CDR3 length is 17 residues. Based on the CDR3 plus reference TRBV28 and TRBJ2-5, the full variable domain is DVKVTQSSRYLVKRTGEKVFLECVQDMDHENMFWYRQDPGLGLRLIYFSYDVKMKEKGDIPEGYSVSREKKERFSLILESASTNQTSMYLCASSWGVAGLFQETQYFGPGTRLLVL.